The subject of this entry is one T cell receptor (beta chain). Its antigen is unknown. The entry originates in a study of vaccination effects on CD4 cells after COVID-19. Antigen-specific CD4+ T cells were first expanded with viral peptide pools by the ViraFEST assay and only then sequenced. Isolating CD4+ T cells followed about 11 days of culture. The vaccine given was either BNT162b2 or mRNA-1273, in two doses. Among the vaccine recipients, none had a prior SARS-CoV-2 infection, and nucleocapsid antibodies were negative. Peptides at approximately 9.6 ug/ml and IL-2 at roughly 9.3 IU/ml were added to some 1.9 million PBMC per well. Overall study findings and caveats: Marked clonal contraction of infection- and vaccine-induced clones was seen late after vaccination.

From germline, CDR1 is MRHNA and CDR2 SNTAGT. V lost 6 bases to trimming and J lost 3 bases, with 11 bases between them. There are 13 residues in the CDR3. The data were produced by immunoSEQ multiplex PCR, yet TCRdb's version contains in-frame clones alone and is incomplete. The sample has tens of thousands of clones, 82% seen once; the top ten hold about 1.6%. The specimen was CD4+ T cells from PBMCs cultured with HCoV-NL63 spike peptides, collected after COVID-19 vaccination. The sequence came from a human donor who received a COVID-19 vaccine. Some clones in this sample may be carry-over from other donors' samples. The V and J genes are TRBV6-4 and TRBJ1-1; D is undetermined. The DNA for the CDR3 is TGTGCCAGCAGCAACAAGGGAGACACTGAAGCTTTCTTT. Translation: CASSNKGDTEAFF.